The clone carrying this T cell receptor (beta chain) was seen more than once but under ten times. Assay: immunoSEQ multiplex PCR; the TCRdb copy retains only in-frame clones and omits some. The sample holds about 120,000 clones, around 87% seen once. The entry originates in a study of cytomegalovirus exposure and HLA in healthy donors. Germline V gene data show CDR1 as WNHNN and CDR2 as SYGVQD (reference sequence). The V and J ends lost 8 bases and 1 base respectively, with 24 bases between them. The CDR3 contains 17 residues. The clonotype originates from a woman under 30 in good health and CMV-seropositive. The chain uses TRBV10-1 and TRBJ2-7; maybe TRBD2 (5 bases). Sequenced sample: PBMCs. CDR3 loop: CASPGDVLFEGSYEQYF. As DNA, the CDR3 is TGCGCCAGCCCCGGGGATGTCCTATTTGAAGGGTCCTACGAGCAGTACTTC.